This entry is about one TCR beta chain. Germline V gene lookup returns CDR1 LGHNA and CDR2 YNFKEQ. Trimming removed 3 bases from V and 5 bases from J; junction bases left unmatched: 10. The CDR3 extends over 16 amino acids. These data are taken from a study of blood T cell repertoires in COVID-19. Study-level background: Both acute and convalescent COVID-19 samples were obtained from the United States, Italy and Spain. Sample material is recorded as cDNA or gDNA derived from T cells, B-cell-depleted T cells, or PBMCs.

Methods used by the authors: Estimation of nucleated cell counts was performed using reference gene primer amplification. The protocol was immunoSEQ multiplex PCR, while the TCRdb copy is restricted to in-frame clones and leaves out a portion. V and J calls and clone size are copied from that table; D and trimming were computed from the DNA. Among over 25,000 clones listed, 88% were seen once. The gene calls are TRBV4-2 and TRBJ2-1; 7 bases match TRBD2. The receptor was isolated from a woman aged 45 to 65 with active COVID-19. Sequencing used peripheral blood. CDR3 coding DNA: TGTGCCAGCAGCCAGGGGGGGACTGGGGTTAACAATGAGCAGTTCTTC. This sequence encodes CASSQGGTGVNNEQFF.